These 8 T cell receptor beta chains originate from one sample sequenced in a study of blood T cells in healthy people across ages. A second roughly 6 to 11 cycle PCR used barcoded and J-beta primers. TCRdb passed the 5' RACE reads through MiXCR, listing each CDR3 protein once. The sample contains about 640,000 distinct CDR3 sequences, approximately 30% of which appear only once. Input material: blood. Receptor source: a woman of 80 years or more in good health.

The V call is TRBV5-4, the J call TRBJ2-4; TRBD2 might be the D (7 bases). The CDR3 runs 14 residues. The germline V gene has CDR1 SGHNT and CDR2 YYREEE (reference sequence). Trimming pared 4 bases from V and 11 bases from J, leaving 19 bases between. DNA of the CDR3: TGTGCCAGCAGCGTTGGGGGGGCGGGAAGCGTTCAGTACTTC. The encoded protein is CASSVGGAGSVQYF.

The V call is TRBV2, the J call TRBJ1-1; no firm D call. The germline V gene encodes CDR1 SNHLY and CDR2 FYNNEI. Trimming shortened V by 0 bases and J by 8 bases, and 19 bases separated the two germline ends. The CDR3 spans 16 residues. CDR3 coding DNA: TGTGCCAGCAGTGAAGCGCACCCATCGCAGCGGAGAGAAGCTTTCTTT. It yields the protein CASSEAHPSQRREAFF. Based on the CDR3 plus reference TRBV2 and TRBJ1-1, the full variable domain is EPEVTQTPSHQVTQMGQEVILRCVPISNHLYFYWYRQILGQKVEFLVSFYNNEISEKSEIFDDQFSVERPDGSNFTLKIRSTKLEDSAMYFCASSEAHPSQRREAFFGQGTRLTVV.

This clonotype came up many times. This rearrangement joins TRBV3-1 to TRBJ2-1; 11 positions agree with TRBD2. Per the germline V gene, CDR1 is LGHDT and CDR2 is YNNKEL (reference sequence). The CDR3 loop spans 16 amino acids. The ends lost 5 bases at V and 4 bases at J; junction bases unmatched: 7. The DNA for the CDR3 is TGTGCCAGCAGCGGTAGCGGGGGGGAGGCTTACAATGAGCAGTTCTTC. This sequence encodes CASSGSGGEAYNEQFF.

This clonotype was seen many times. Written as DNA, the CDR3 is TGCAGCGTTAAGGGGACAGCCGAGCAGTACTTC. It is translated as CSVKGTAEQYF. The chain recombines TRBV29-1 with TRBJ2-7; 7 nucleotides match TRBD1. There are 11 residues in the CDR3. V gave up 5 bases and J gave up 6 bases; unmatched junction bases: 4. Germline lookup yields CDR1 SQVTM and CDR2 ANQGSEA.

This clonotype was picked up one time. This could be a read error, since a much larger clone is one nucleotide away. V usage is TRBV20-1 and J usage is TRBJ2-1, with 8 bases matching TRBD2. V was pared by 1 base and J by 6 bases, with 14 bases of the junction left unmatched. The CDR3 extends over 17 amino acids. From germline, CDR1 is DFQATT and CDR2 SNEGSKA (reference sequence). DNA for the CDR3: TGCAGTGCTAGAGCCCCGGGCGGAGCGGGGGTCTGCAATGAGCAGTTCTTC. This translates into CSARAPGGAGVCNEQFF.

At least ten counts were recorded for this clonotype. The chain joins TRBV9 to TRBJ2-5, with 8 bases aligning to TRBD2. Germline CDR1 and CDR2: SGDLS and YYNGEE. Trimming cost V 3 bases and J 0 bases; bases outside gene matches: 7. The CDR3 runs 16 residues. The CDR3 coding sequence is TGTGCCAGCAGCGGTGTGGCGGGGGGCAACCAAGAGACCCAGTACTTC. Its translation is CASSGVAGGNQETQYF.

This clonotype was detected ten times or more. The genes are TRBV24-1 and TRBJ1-1; TRBD1 might be the D (5 bases). CDR1 KGHDR and CDR2 SFDVKD come from the germline V gene. The CDR3 spans 14 residues. V lost 9 bases and J 1 base, leaving 14 bases between the germline ends. The CDR3: CATPGRSWNTEAFF. The DNA of the CDR3 is TGTGCCACCCCGGGACGTTCGTGGAACACTGAAGCTTTCTTT.

This clonotype was picked up a small number of times. The chain is built from TRBV7-2 and TRBJ1-2; D gene uncertain. Trimming took off 1 base at V and 2 bases at J, with 8 bases between the two ends. CDR1 SGHTA and CDR2 FQGNSA come from the germline V gene. The CDR3 loop spans 14 amino acids. The DNA for the CDR3 is TGTGCCAGCAGCTTAGTCCCGGGGAACTATGGCTACACCTTC. Its translation: CASSLVPGNYGYTF.